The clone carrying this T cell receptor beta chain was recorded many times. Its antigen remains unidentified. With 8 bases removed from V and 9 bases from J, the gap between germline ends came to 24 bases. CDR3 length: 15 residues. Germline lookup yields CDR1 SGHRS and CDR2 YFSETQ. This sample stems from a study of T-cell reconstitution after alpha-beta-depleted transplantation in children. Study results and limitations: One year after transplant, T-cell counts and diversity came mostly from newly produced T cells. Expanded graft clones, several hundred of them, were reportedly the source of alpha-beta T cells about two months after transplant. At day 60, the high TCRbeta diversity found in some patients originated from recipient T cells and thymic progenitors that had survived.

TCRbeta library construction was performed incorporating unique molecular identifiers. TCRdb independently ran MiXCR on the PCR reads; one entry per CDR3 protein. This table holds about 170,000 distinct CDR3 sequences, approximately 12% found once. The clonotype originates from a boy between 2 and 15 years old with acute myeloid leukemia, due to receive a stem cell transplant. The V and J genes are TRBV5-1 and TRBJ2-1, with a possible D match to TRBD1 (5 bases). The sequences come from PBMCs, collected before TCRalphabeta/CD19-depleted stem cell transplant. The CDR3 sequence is CASRGLTDSAGEQFF. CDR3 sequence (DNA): TGCGCCAGTAGGGGATTGACTGACTCCGCTGGTGAGCAGTTCTTC.